This T cell receptor beta chain was sequenced during a study of cytomegalovirus exposure and HLA in healthy donors. Regarding the study as a whole: Researchers counted some 150 TCR beta chains as cytomegalovirus-associated. Highest at DRB1 and lowest at HLA-C, TCR association rates differed among HLA loci in a later analysis. Likely technical artifact: a cluster of highly shared sequence variants. In a later analysis, productive TCRs from donors in an Asian-associated ancestry cluster reportedly carried fewer N-insertions than the cohort mean.

A remark on this clone: The target antigen is unknown.

The PCR made use of 60 Vbeta and 13 Jbeta primers. The repertoire was sequenced with immunoSEQ multiplex PCR; TCRdb's copy has only in-frame clones and lacks some. The sample has 95,000 to 150,000 clones; about 80% are singletons. The germline gives CDR1 SGHRS, CDR2 YFSETQ. V shed 4 bases, J shed 5 bases, and the junction held 6 bases outside the gene matches. This CDR3 has 15 amino acids. This chain links TRBV5-1 with TRBJ2-2, with 9 bases aligning to TRBD1. This TCR came from a young man in good health and CMV-seropositive. Material: PBMCs. The CDR3: CASSGGQGWTGELFF. The CDR3 coding sequence is TGCGCCAGCAGCGGGGGACAGGGATGGACCGGGGAGCTGTTTTTT.